This T cell receptor beta chain was identified during a study of blood T cell repertoires in COVID-19 (TCRdb year 2020). About the full investigation: The collaborator samples originated in the United States, Italy and Spain and spanned the acute and convalescent phases of COVID-19. The material from the prospective study consisted of cDNA or gDNA derived from T cells, B-cell-depleted T cells, or PBMCs. The repertoires were made available in a free public database intended to serve as a resource for research on the immune response to SARS-CoV-2. Where HLA class I and class II types were available, the types were taken from metadata supplied by the sample provider, not from assay-based typing. Subjects who had been exposed to COVID-19, were actively infected with it, or had recovered from it provided the deeply sampled blood TCRbeta repertoires that made up the dataset. Samples were obtained from the ongoing ImmuneRACE study (first 160 participants) and from 1,254 subjects provided by 6 global collaborators. The sample metadata nearly always contained a de-identified subject ID, COVID-19 status, age in years and sex.

The research as a whole found: Clinical and demographic metadata were provided uncurated, with the amount varying by source and participant.

Each collaborating institution followed its own protocols to collect whole blood in K2EDTA tubes. Collaborator samples were shipped for TCRbeta analysis as frozen whole blood, isolated PBMCs, or DNA extracted from either sample type. In the case of this clone: Its antigen has not been determined. The input lacks base qualities; no much larger clone sits a single base away.

The immunoSEQ Assay, a bias-controlled multiplex PCR, was used to amplify TCRbeta CDR3 regions from genomic DNA. For the original study's pipeline: The number of nucleated cells in each sample was estimated from the amplification of reference gene primers within the assay. To quantify the absolute abundance of each unique TCRbeta CDR3 rearrangement, sequence reads were collapsed and filtered. For each sample, productive Simpson clonality was calculated as the square root of Simpson's diversity index across productive rearrangements. In its TCRdb copy, this immuneACCESS table keeps in-frame sequences only and misses some clones. Where compared with another copy, unresolved V genes explain less than half of these, and the others have no known cause. V and J calls and clone size are given by that table; D and trimming were obtained from the DNA. The sample yields about 120,000 clones; around 88% were counted once. Together, the top ten hold 0.88% of the sample.

Including cysteine and phenylalanine, the CDR3 has 10 amino acids. The CDR3 DNA has 30 bases and is translated from base 1. The receptor was derived from a woman between 50 and 59 years old with active or convalescent COVID-19. The rearranged chain carries TRBV12-2 and TRBJ1-1. TRBV12-2 is noted as a pseudogene. Sequenced sample: peripheral blood. The DNA reads as follows: TGTGCAAGTCGCTTATCTAAGGCTTTCTTT. This codes for CASRLSKAFF.